This T cell receptor beta chain is drawn from a study of graft-versus-host responses after intestinal transplantation. Study context: Tacrolimus and steroids were given for about 3 years to all recipients after anti-thymocyte globulin induction.

Clones were read by immunoSEQ multiplex PCR, and TCRdb kept only the in-frame ones, dropping some. The data hold fewer than 100,000 clones, with about 84% observed a single time. This clonotype was sampled from a human patient who received an intestinal transplant, so some T cells may come from the graft donor. The sample here was PBMCs, taken 255 days after intestinal transplant.

CDR3 sequence: CASSHGTPVSNTGELFF. For the CDR3, the DNA is TGTGCCAGCAGCCACGGGACCCCAGTTTCGAACACCGGGGAGCTGTTTTTT. V usage is TRBV2 and J usage is TRBJ2-2; perhaps D is TRBD1 or TRBD2 (5 bases each). V gave up 6 bases and J gave up 0 bases, with 17 bases separating them. The CDR3 runs to 17 residues. In germline, CDR1 is SNHLY, CDR2 FYNNEI.